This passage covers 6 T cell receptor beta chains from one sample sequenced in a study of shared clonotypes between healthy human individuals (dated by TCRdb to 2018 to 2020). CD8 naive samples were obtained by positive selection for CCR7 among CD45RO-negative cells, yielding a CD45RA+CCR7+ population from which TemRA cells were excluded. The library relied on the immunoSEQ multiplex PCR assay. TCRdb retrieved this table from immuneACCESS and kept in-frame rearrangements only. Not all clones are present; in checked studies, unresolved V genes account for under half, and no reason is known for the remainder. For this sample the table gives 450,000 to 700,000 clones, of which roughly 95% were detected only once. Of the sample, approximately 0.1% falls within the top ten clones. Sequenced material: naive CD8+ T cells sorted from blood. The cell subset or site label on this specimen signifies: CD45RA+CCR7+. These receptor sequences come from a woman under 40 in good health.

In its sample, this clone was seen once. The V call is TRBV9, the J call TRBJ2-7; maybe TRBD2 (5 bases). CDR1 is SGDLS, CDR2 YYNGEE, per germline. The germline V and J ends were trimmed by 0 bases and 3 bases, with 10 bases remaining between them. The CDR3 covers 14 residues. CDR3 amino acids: CASSVDGLNYEQYF. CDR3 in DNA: TGTGCCAGCAGCGTAGACGGACTCAACTACGAGCAGTACTTC.

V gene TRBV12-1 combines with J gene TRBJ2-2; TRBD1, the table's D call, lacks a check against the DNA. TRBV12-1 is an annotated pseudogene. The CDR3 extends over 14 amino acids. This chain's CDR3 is CASSFDQSPGELFF. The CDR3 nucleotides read TGTGCCAGCAGCTTTGACCAGTCTCCCGGGGAGCTGTTTTTT.

The CDR3 reads CASSDNEQYF. In nucleotides, the CDR3 is TGTGCCAGCAGTGACAACGAGCAGTACTTC. The chain joins TRBV2 to TRBJ2-5; D not certain. The J call is uncertain, as TRBJ2-7 better fits the DNA end. CDR1 is SNHLY and CDR2 is FYNNEI in the germline V gene. The CDR3 covers 10 residues.

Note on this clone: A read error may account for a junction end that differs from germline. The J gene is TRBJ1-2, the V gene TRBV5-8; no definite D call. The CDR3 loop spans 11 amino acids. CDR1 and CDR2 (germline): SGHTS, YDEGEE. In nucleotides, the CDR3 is TGTGCCAGCAGCTTGGGACGGCGGCTAATCTTC. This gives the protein CASSLGRRLIF.

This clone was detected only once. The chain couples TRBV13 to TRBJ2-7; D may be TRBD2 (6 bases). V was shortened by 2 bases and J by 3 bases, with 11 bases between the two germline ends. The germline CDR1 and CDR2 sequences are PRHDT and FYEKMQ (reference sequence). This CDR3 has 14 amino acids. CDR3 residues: CASSLSAGYYEQYF. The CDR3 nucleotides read TGTGCCAGCAGCTTAAGTGCGGGATACTACGAGCAGTACTTC.

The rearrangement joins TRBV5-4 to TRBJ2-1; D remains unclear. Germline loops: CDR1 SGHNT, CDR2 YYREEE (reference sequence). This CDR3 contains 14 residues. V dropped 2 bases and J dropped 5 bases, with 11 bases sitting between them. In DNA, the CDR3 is TGTGCCAGCAGCTTTAGGAATAGGGACAATGAGCAGTTCTTC. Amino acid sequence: CASSFRNRDNEQFF.